These 22 T cell receptor beta chains came from one sample sequenced in a study of shared clonotypes between healthy human individuals. The method was immunoSEQ multiplex PCR; TCRdb's version includes in-frame clones alone and lacks a portion of them. The sample yields about 1.5 million clones, roughly 96% seen once. Sequencing was carried out using naive CD4+ T cells sorted from blood. Subset of the sample: CD45RA+ positively selected. The receptors originated from a man aged 25-40 years in good health.

The chain links TRBV6-5 to TRBJ2-3; D is unresolved. The CDR3 covers 12 residues. Germline CDR1 is MNHEY and CDR2 is SVGAGI. Trimming left V 5 bases short and J 6 bases short, with 9 bases between. The CDR3 sequence: CASSPQTDTQYF. The CDR3 DNA follows: TGTGCCAGCAGTCCACAAACGGATACGCAGTATTTT.

The DNA for the CDR3 is TGTGCCAGCAGTCTTACAGGGGGCAGCGGCTACACCTTC. The encoded protein is CASSLTGGSGYTF. The genes are TRBV6-1 and TRBJ1-2, with 9 bases identical to TRBD1. With V trimmed by 5 bases and J by 8 bases, 6 bases remained unmatched. Germline V lookup: CDR1 MNHNS, CDR2 SASEGT. The CDR3 runs to 13 residues.

The chain carries TRBV18 and TRBJ2-2; D not resolved. V was trimmed by 6 bases and J by 8 bases, leaving 7 bases between them. This CDR3 region has 11 residues. Germline V lookup: CDR1 KGHSH, CDR2 LQKENI. CDR3: CASSIEGELFF. CDR3 DNA: TGTGCCAGCTCGATAGAAGGGGAGCTGTTTTTT.

This clone was seen once. The CDR3 DNA reads as TGTGCCAGCAGTCCCCTCTTTCCGCAAGAGCAGTACTTC. Protein product: CASSPLFPQEQYF. The chain recombines TRBV28 with TRBJ2-7; D uncertain. Germline V gene lookup returns CDR1 MDHEN and CDR2 SYDVKM. The CDR3 loop spans 13 amino acids. Deletions cut 5 bases from V and 7 bases from J, with 15 bases between.

The J gene is TRBJ2-3, the V gene TRBV15, with no clear D. Per germline, CDR1 LNHNV and CDR2 YYDKDF (reference sequence). V was pared by 1 base and J by 0 bases, with 5 bases between. The CDR3 sequence is 14 residues long. The DNA for the CDR3 is TGTGCCACCAGCAGAGCCCCTAGCACAGATACGCAGTATTTT. Its protein product is CATSRAPSTDTQYF. Variable domain in full (rest from reference TRBV15 and TRBJ2-3): DAMVIQNPRYQVTQFGKPVTLSCSQTLNHNVMYWYQQKSSQAPKLLFHYYDKDFNNEADTPDNFQSRRPNTSFCFLDIRSPGLGDTAMYLCATSRAPSTDTQYFGPGTRLTVL.

J is TRBJ1-5 and V is TRBV19; TRBD1 agrees at 7 bases. The CDR3 covers 16 residues. With V trimmed by 8 bases and J by 0 bases, 10 bases remained unmatched. Germline values: CDR1 LNHDA, CDR2 SQIVND (reference sequence). The CDR3 reads CASLGDSKYSNQPQHF. The DNA for the CDR3 is TGTGCCAGTCTGGGGGACAGCAAGTATAGCAATCAGCCCCAGCATTTT. Variable domain in full (rest from reference TRBV19 and TRBJ1-5): DGGITQSPKYLFRKEGQNVTLSCEQNLNHDAMYWYRQDPGQGLRLIYYSQIVNDFQKGDIAEGYSVSREKKESFPLTVTSAQKNPTAFYLCASLGDSKYSNQPQHFGDGTRLSIL.

The rearrangement links TRBV6-1 to TRBJ2-3; D unclear. V was cut by 7 bases and J by 1 base, with 9 bases left in between. The germline CDR1 and CDR2 sequences are MNHNS and SASEGT. The CDR3 length is 13 residues. CDR3 amino acids: CASTPYGTDTQYF. In nucleotides, the CDR3 is TGTGCCAGCACTCCCTATGGCACAGATACGCAGTATTTT.

The rearrangement links TRBV5-4 to TRBJ2-3; D may be TRBD1 (6 bases). The germline V gene has CDR1 SGHNT and CDR2 YYREEE (reference sequence). Trimming stripped 4 bases from V and 3 bases from J, with 9 bases between. The length of the CDR3 is 13 residues. This CDR3 is CASSRGGTDTQYF. CDR3 in DNA: TGTGCCAGCAGCCGAGGGGGAACAGATACGCAGTATTTT.

The chain links TRBV9 to TRBJ2-7, with 7 positions matching TRBD2. CDR1 and CDR2 (germline): SGDLS, YYNGEE. This CDR3 has 15 amino acids. V gave up 0 bases and J gave up 3 bases; unmatched junction bases: 6. CDR3 region: CASSVDGSGNYEQYF. The CDR3 nucleotides read TGTGCCAGCAGCGTAGATGGCAGCGGGAACTACGAGCAGTACTTC.

The V call is TRBV10-3, the J call TRBJ2-5, with D unclear. This CDR3 region has 15 residues. Germline V CDR1 and CDR2: ENHRY, SYGVKD. Trimming took off 6 bases at V and 5 bases at J, with 19 bases between the two ends. The CDR3 loop is CAISPSVMGRETQYF. The CDR3 nucleotides read TGTGCCATCAGCCCCTCGGTGATGGGAAGGGAGACCCAGTACTTC.

This clone was seen only once. The genes are TRBV6-1 and TRBJ2-7; TRBD1 aligns across 9 bases. The V gene end was trimmed by 5 bases and the J gene end by 3 bases; junction bases not matched to a gene: 5. The CDR3 totals 14 residues. Germline CDR1 is MNHNS and CDR2 is SASEGT. CDR3 residues: CASSPGQGRYEQYF. CDR3 nucleotide sequence: TGTGCCAGCAGTCCAGGACAGGGGCGCTACGAGCAGTACTTC.

The rearrangement uses TRBV5-4 and TRBJ2-1, with 8 bases fitting TRBD2. The CDR3 has 17 amino acids. CDR1 and CDR2 (germline): SGHNT, YYREEE (reference sequence). Trimming removed 4 bases from V and 4 bases from J; junction bases left unmatched: 13. The CDR3 DNA sequence: TGTGCCAGCAGCGCAACACTGTCGAGCGGGGGATACAATGAGCAGTTCTTC. Translation: CASSATLSSGGYNEQFF.

The chain has TRBV10-3 and TRBJ2-3, with 15 bases that match TRBD2. CDR1 and CDR2 (germline): ENHRY, SYGVKD. Losses at the gene ends were 4 bases for V and 3 bases for J; bases not matched to a gene: 5. The CDR3 contains 17 residues. CDR3 coding DNA: TGTGCCATCAGTGCTTTGGGACTAGCGGGAGGAACAGATACGCAGTATTTT. Protein: CAISALGLAGGTDTQYF.

The J gene is TRBJ1-4, the V gene TRBV7-8; D not resolved. CDR3 length: 12 residues. From germline, CDR1 is SGHVS and CDR2 FQNEAQ. V dropped 4 bases and J dropped 10 bases, with 10 bases sitting between them. The CDR3 loop is CASSSIRGKLFF. DNA for the CDR3: TGTGCCAGCAGCTCGATCCGGGGAAAACTGTTTTTT.

The chain has TRBV30 and TRBJ1-3; the D gene is possibly TRBD1 (5 bases). Trimming took 0 bases from V and 0 from J, leaving 18 bases between them. CDR1 is GTSNPN, CDR2 SVGIG, per germline (reference sequence). The CDR3 loop spans 18 amino acids. Here the CDR3 reads CAWSVLRFAQDSGNTIYF. In DNA, the CDR3 is TGTGCCTGGAGTGTACTTAGGTTCGCACAGGACTCTGGAAACACCATATATTTT.

V gene TRBV29-1 combines with J gene TRBJ2-1; TRBD2 agrees at 14 bases. J was trimmed by 10 bases and V by 5 bases; bases with no gene match: 7. CDR1 and CDR2 (germline): SQVTM, ANQGSEA. The CDR3 is made up of 14 amino acids. CDR3 residues: CSVTRLAGGREQFF. The CDR3 coding sequence is TGCAGCGTTACCAGACTAGCGGGAGGGCGGGAGCAGTTCTTC.

V is TRBV19 and J is TRBJ2-1; tentative D call: TRBD2 (6 bases). The CDR3 runs 13 residues. Germline V gene lookup returns CDR1 LNHDA and CDR2 SQIVND (reference sequence). V lost 2 bases and J lost 8, with 10 bases in between. The CDR3 nucleotides are TGTGCCAGTAGTATATTAGGGGAGGATGAGCAGTTCTTC. It yields the protein CASSILGEDEQFF.

The chain recombines TRBV15 with TRBJ2-3, with 9 bases fitting TRBD2. This CDR3 comprises 13 residues. V lost 8 bases, J lost 2 bases, and 2 bases stayed unmatched. Per germline, CDR1 LNHNV and CDR2 YYDKDF (reference sequence). The CDR3 reads CATAGGYTDTQYF. The DNA for the CDR3 is TGTGCCACCGCGGGAGGGTACACAGATACGCAGTATTTT.

J is TRBJ1-5 and V is TRBV7-2; D not resolved. This CDR3 is 15 amino acids long. Germline values: CDR1 SGHTA, CDR2 FQGNSA. V dropped 4 bases and J dropped 3 bases, with 13 bases sitting between them. CDR3 residues: CASSSHDGFNQPQHF. CDR3 coding DNA: TGTGCCAGCAGCTCCCACGACGGTTTCAATCAGCCCCAGCATTTT.

The chain is built from TRBV6-1 and TRBJ1-1; unclear D gene. The length of the CDR3 is 13 residues. The germline V gene encodes CDR1 MNHNS and CDR2 SASEGT. Trimming removed 4 bases from V and 1 base from J, with 7 bases in between. The CDR3 nucleotides read TGTGCCAGCAGTGCGTCCCGGAACACTGAAGCTTTCTTT. Encoded protein: CASSASRNTEAFF.

V and J are TRBV6-1 and TRBJ2-1; 13 nucleotides line up with TRBD2. V dropped 6 bases and J dropped 10; count of bases not matched to a gene: 6. The germline gives CDR1 MNHNS, CDR2 SASEGT. The length of the CDR3 is 14 residues. This chain's CDR3 is CASRALAGGGEQFF. For the CDR3, the DNA is TGTGCCAGCAGGGCACTAGCGGGAGGGGGAGAGCAGTTCTTC.

The chain employs TRBV19 and TRBJ2-3; TRBD2 agrees at 16 bases. With 5 bases clipped from V and 9 bases from J, the junction kept 11 bases outside the gene matches. Germline CDR1 is LNHDA and CDR2 is SQIVND (reference sequence). The CDR3 totals 17 residues. CDR3 DNA sequence: TGTGCCAGTAGTTCGGGGACTAGCGGGAGGGGACGGTGGACGCAGTATTTT. Translating it yields CASSSGTSGRGRWTQYF.